These T cell receptor beta chains were read from a single sample in a study of T cell responses to AZD1222 COVID-19 vaccine. TCRdb's table, derived via immunoSEQ multiplex PCR, lists solely in-frame clones and lacks some. Of about 160,000 clones detected, over 75% appear once; the ten largest clones hold 6.9%. The sequencing used peripheral blood, collected on day 0 of AZD1222 vaccination. These receptor sequences come from an adult in good health. Both conserved end residues are part of each CDR3. Each record gives: D gene, CDR3 length, clone size, J gene, V gene, CDR3 protein, CDR3 DNA. The D gene is left open where the match is weak. Clone size appears in some rows only: once, few, many, or a class for an expanded clone.

NA | 14 | NA | TRBJ2-3 | TRBV5-1 | CASSSQGITDTQYF | TGCGCCAGCAGCTCACAGGGTATCACAGATACGCAGTATTTT
NA | 14 | NA | TRBJ2-1 | TRBV2 | CASSVVGLAVEQFF | TGTGCCAGCAGTGTAGTGGGGCTAGCAGTTGAGCAGTTCTTC
NA | 13 | NA | TRBJ2-1 | TRBV7-9 | CASSFWRGNEQFF | TGTGCCAGCAGCTTTTGGAGGGGGAATGAGCAGTTCTTC
NA | 12 | NA | TRBJ2-7 | TRBV12-3/TRBV12-4 | CASSLDSYEQYF | TGTGCCAGCAGTTTGGACAGCTACGAGCAGTACTTC
NA | 13 | NA | TRBJ1-5 | TRBV7-9 | CASSETGLEPQHF | TGTGCCAGCAGCGAGACCGGGCTGGAGCCCCAGCATTTT
NA | 15 | NA | TRBJ1-4 | TRBV5-1 | CASSLVGGTNEKLFF | TGCGCCAGCAGCTTGGTAGGGGGTACGAATGAAAAACTGTTTTTT
NA | 15 | NA | TRBJ2-1 | TRBV7-9 | CASSLGRAPYNEQFF | TGTGCCAGCAGCTTAGGCCGGGCCCCCTACAATGAGCAGTTCTTC
NA | 13 | NA | TRBJ1-1 | TRBV30 | CAWSLRRNTEAFF | TGTGCCTGGAGTTTGCGCAGGAACACTGAAGCTTTCTTT
TRBD1 | 13 | NA | TRBJ2-4 | TRBV18 | CASSGDSKNIQYF | TGTGCCAGCTCAGGGGACAGCAAAAACATTCAGTACTTC
TRBD1 | 14 | NA | TRBJ1-5 | TRBV19 | CASSREGAHQPQHF | TGTGCCAGTAGTCGGGAGGGGGCGCATCAGCCCCAGCATTTT
NA | 14 | NA | TRBJ2-7 | TRBV4-1 | CASSPRQVTYEQYF | TGCGCCAGCAGCCCGCGACAGGTAACCTACGAGCAGTACTTC
NA | 15 | NA | TRBJ1-6 | TRBV6-2/TRBV6-3 | CASSTARGTNSPLHF | TGTGCCAGCAGTACGGCCAGGGGTACGAATTCACCCCTCCACTTT
TRBD2 | 17 | NA | TRBJ2-1 | TRBV13 | CASSGPGLAGDYNEQFF | TGTGCCAGCAGCGGCCCGGGACTAGCGGGGGATTACAATGAGCAGTTCTTC
NA | 15 | NA | TRBJ1-5 | TRBV25-1 | CASSDWGNSNQPQHF | TGTGCCAGCAGTGACTGGGGGAATAGCAATCAGCCCCAGCATTTT
NA | 15 | NA | TRBJ2-3 | TRBV4-3 | CASSQEEGAADTQYF | TGCGCCAGCAGCCAAGAGGAGGGGGCGGCAGATACGCAGTATTTT
NA | 16 | NA | TRBJ2-1 | TRBV11-3 | CASTLNRDTAYNEQFF | TGTGCCAGCACCTTAAACCGGGACACCGCCTACAATGAGCAGTTCTTC
TRBD1 | 16 | NA | TRBJ1-5 | TRBV7-8 | CASSLERQGKNQPQHF | TGTGCCAGCAGCTTAGAAAGACAGGGTAAGAATCAGCCCCAGCATTTT
NA | 13 | NA | TRBJ1-4 | TRBV27 | CASSWAGREKLFF | TGTGCCAGCAGTTGGGCAGGCAGAGAAAAACTGTTTTTT
NA | 14 | NA | TRBJ1-2 | TRBV6-6 | CASTPGGFDYGYTF | TGTGCCAGCACCCCGGGGGGGTTTGACTATGGCTACACCTTC
NA | 12 | NA | TRBJ2-7 | TRBV6-2/TRBV6-3 | CASSYFIDEQYF | TGTGCCAGCAGTTACTTCATCGACGAGCAGTACTTC
NA | 14 | NA | TRBJ1-2 | TRBV7-2 | CASSFRGQPYGYTF | TGTGCCAGCAGCTTCCGAGGACAGCCCTATGGCTACACCTTC
NA | 16 | NA | TRBJ1-6 | TRBV19 | CASTRAEQGFNSPLHF | TGTGCCAGTACACGGGCGGAGCAGGGTTTTAATTCACCCCTCCACTTT
TRBD2 | 18 | NA | TRBJ2-6 | TRBV28 | CASSRLSGGASGANVLTF | TGTGCCAGCAGTCGCCTGAGCGGGGGGGCCTCTGGGGCCAACGTCCTGACTTTC
NA | 13 | NA | TRBJ2-1 | TRBV6-5 | CASSYSGRNEQFF | TGTGCCAGCAGTTACTCGGGCAGAAATGAGCAGTTCTTC
TRBD2 | 15 | NA | TRBJ2-3 | TRBV25-1 | CASSGVAGGSDTQYF | TGTGCCAGCAGTGGAGTAGCGGGGGGGTCGGATACGCAGTATTTT
TRBD2 | 15 | NA | TRBJ2-2 | TRBV25-1 | CASSPGGANTGELFF | TGTGCCAGCAGCCCGGGAGGGGCGAACACCGGGGAGCTGTTTTTT
NA | 15 | NA | TRBJ1-5 | TRBV2 | CASSGSYRGNQPQHF | TGTGCCAGCAGTGGTAGTTACAGGGGCAATCAGCCCCAGCATTTT
NA | 11 | once | TRBJ1-4 | TRBV12-3/TRBV12-4 | CASSLEEKLFF | TGTGCCAGCAGTTTAGAGGAAAAACTGTTTTTT
TRBD2 | 16 | once | TRBJ2-1 | TRBV7-9 | CATGLAGGIKGNEQFF | TGTGCCACGGGACTAGCGGGGGGGATTAAGGGCAATGAGCAGTTCTTC
NA | 14 | NA | TRBJ2-7 | TRBV25-1 | CASSEFITAAGCYF | TGTGCCAGCAGTGAATTCATTACGGCGGCTGGATGTTACTTC
NA | 16 | NA | TRBJ1-1 | TRBV25-1 | CASSDAPPGPATEAFF | TGTGCCAGCAGTGACGCACCCCCCGGCCCTGCCACTGAAGCTTTCTTT
TRBD1 | 15 | NA | TRBJ1-5 | TRBV6-5 | CATRGALLSNQPQHF | TGTGCCACCAGGGGGGCCCTACTTAGCAATCAGCCCCAGCATTTT
TRBD1 | 15 | NA | TRBJ1-5 | TRBV5-1 | CASSSGQGFDQPQHF | TGCGCCAGCAGCTCGGGACAGGGGTTCGATCAGCCCCAGCATTTT
NA | 15 | NA | TRBJ2-3 | TRBV27 | CASSFGRGNTDTQYF | TGTGCCAGCAGTTTTGGCCGGGGGAACACAGATACGCAGTATTTT
NA | 15 | NA | TRBJ1-1 | TRBV7-2 | CASSFLLAGTTEAFF | TGTGCCAGCAGCTTCCTCTTAGCAGGGACCACTGAAGCTTTCTTT
NA | 13 | NA | TRBJ2-5 | TRBV6-1 | CASSELGQETQYF | TGTGCCAGCAGTGAACTGGGACAAGAGACCCAGTACTTC